What follows are 25 T cell receptor beta chains derived from one specimen sequenced in a study of CD8 T cells in ankylosing spondylitis. Each CDR3 protein is one row after TCRdb ran MiXCR on the 5' RACE reads. Of under 150,000 distinct CDR3 sequences in the sample, roughly 8.8% were seen once. Sequenced input: blood, either unsorted or a sorted T cell fraction (not recorded which). The receptors stem from a male donor with ankylosing spondylitis or in good health (not recorded which).

This clonotype was detected ten times or more. This sequence joins TRBV12-3 or TRBV12-4 and TRBJ2-1; 7 positions agree with TRBD1. The CDR3 extends over 14 amino acids. The V and J ends lost 3 bases and 4 bases, in that order; junction bases with no gene match: 3. The DNA for the CDR3 is TGTGCCAGCAGTTTTCGGGACAGATACAATGAGCAGTTCTTC. Translating it yields CASSFRDRYNEQFF.

As regards this clonotype: This may come from a read error, since a much larger clone is one base off. The chain uses TRBV7-6 and TRBJ2-1, with TRBD2 matching over 14 bases. The CDR3 is made up of 17 amino acids. CDR1 and CDR2 (germline): SGHVS, FNYEAQ. CDR3 in DNA: TGTGCCACCAGCCCCCAGGGACTAGCGGGGGTTAAGGATGAGCAGTTCTTC. It encodes CATSPQGLAGVKDEQFF.

This clonotype was seen repeatedly, ten times or more. This chain joins TRBV7-8 and TRBJ2-1; 11 nucleotides line up with TRBD1. There are 15 residues in the CDR3. CDR1 and CDR2 from the germline V gene are SGHVS and FQNEAQ. The V segment lost 4 bases and the J segment 5 bases; nucleotides outside the gene matches: 4. The CDR3 bases are TGTGCCAGCAGCTCCAGGACAGGGGGCAACAATGAGCAGTTCTTC. As protein: CASSSRTGGNNEQFF. Full variable domain (outside the CDR3, taken from reference TRBV7-8 and TRBJ2-1): GAGVSQSPRYKVAKRGQDVALRCDPISGHVSLFWYQQALGQGPEFLTYFQNEAQLDKSGLPSDRFFAERPEGSVSTLKIQRTQQEDSAVYLCASSSRTGGNNEQFFGPGTRLTVL.

The chain combines TRBV4-2 with TRBJ2-3; 10 nucleotides line up with TRBD2. V trimming: 5 bases; J trimming: 0 bases; junction bases outside the gene matches: 5. CDR3 length: 16 amino acids. CDR1 and CDR2 from the germline V gene are LGHNA and YNFKEQ. CDR3 DNA: TGTGCCAGCAGCGCAACGACTAGCGGGAGCACAGATACGCAGTATTTT. Encoded protein: CASSATTSGSTDTQYF.

Many counts were recorded for this clonotype. This chain links TRBV20-1 with TRBJ2-3, with D unclear. Germline assignment: CDR1 DFQATT and CDR2 SNEGSKA (reference sequence). CDR3 size: 13 residues. V lost 3 bases to trimming and J lost 2 bases, with 9 bases between them. The CDR3: CSARVTNTDTQYF. The CDR3 region has the DNA TGCAGTGCTAGGGTAACAAACACAGATACGCAGTATTTT.

CDR3 amino acids: CASSQETSGGETQYF. CDR3 nucleotides: TGTGCCAGCAGCCAAGAAACCTCGGGGGGAGAGACCCAGTACTTC. The V and J genes are TRBV4-2 and TRBJ2-5; TRBD2 matches at 7 bases. This CDR3 comprises 15 residues. The V segment lost 0 bases and the J segment 4 bases; nucleotides outside the gene matches: 5. Germline assignment: CDR1 LGHNA and CDR2 YNFKEQ.

This clonotype was counted ten times or more. The chain couples TRBV4-3 to TRBJ1-1; no definite D call. V was cut by 0 bases and J by 3 bases, with 5 bases left in between. CDR3 length: 13 amino acids. The germline V gene encodes CDR1 LGHNA and CDR2 YSLEER. Here the CDR3 reads CASSQDMDTEAFF. In DNA form, the CDR3 reads TGCGCCAGCAGCCAAGATATGGACACTGAAGCTTTCTTT.

The rearrangement uses TRBV5-1 and TRBJ2-1, with no clear D. The CDR3 is 14 residues long. Germline V lookup: CDR1 SGHRS, CDR2 YFSETQ. V lost 0 bases and J lost 8, with 12 bases in between. The CDR3 region has the DNA TGCGCCAGCAGCTTGGAGGTAACCTTGGATGAGCAGTTCTTC. The encoded protein is CASSLEVTLDEQFF.

V gene TRBV20-1 combines with J gene TRBJ1-2; 9 bases are a match to TRBD1. V lost 0 bases, J lost 7 bases, and 9 bases stayed unmatched. The CDR3 has 15 amino acids. Germline CDR1 DFQATT, CDR2 SNEGSKA (reference sequence). CDR3 DNA sequence: TGCAGTGCTAGAGAAGGACAGGGGAGGTTCTCTGGCTACACCTTC. Translated: CSAREGQGRFSGYTF.

The chain recombines TRBV5-1 with TRBJ2-2; D is unclear. Trimming left V 7 bases short and J 3 bases short, with 7 bases between. CDR3 size: 12 residues. The germline V gene encodes CDR1 SGHRS and CDR2 YFSETQ. In DNA, the CDR3 is TGCGCCAGCCGGGCGGACACCGGGGAGCTGTTTTTT. Protein sequence: CASRADTGELFF.

This clonotype has ten or more counts. V is TRBV20-1 and J is TRBJ2-2, with D uncertain. Germline CDR1 is DFQATT and CDR2 is SNEGSKA (reference sequence). This CDR3 has 15 residues. Trimming took off 0 bases at V and 6 bases at J, with 14 bases between the two ends. Here the CDR3 DNA reads TGCAGTGCTAGAGAACACGACCTCGCGTCCGGGGAGCTGTTTTTT. As protein: CSAREHDLASGELFF.

This clonotype was counted between two and nine times. The chain links TRBV20-1 to TRBJ1-5; D gene unclear. V was clipped by 6 bases and J by 0 bases, with 15 bases between them. The CDR3 consists of 15 residues. The germline V gene encodes CDR1 DFQATT and CDR2 SNEGSKA (reference sequence). The CDR3 bases are TGCAGTGCCAGCCGGCCGGGTAATAGCAATCAGCCCCAGCATTTT. Its protein product is CSASRPGNSNQPQHF.

In this sample, this clonotype turned up many times. The chain links TRBV4-3 to TRBJ2-7; 9 positions match TRBD1. Germline V gene data show CDR1 as LGHNA and CDR2 as YSLEER. The CDR3 is 14 residues long. The trim removed 1 base at V and 6 bases at J, leaving 4 bases unmatched. The DNA for the CDR3 is TGCGCCAGCAGCCAAGGGACAGGGGTCGGCGAGCAGTACTTC. The encoded protein is CASSQGTGVGEQYF.

This clonotype was found a few times. V gene TRBV11-1 combines with J gene TRBJ2-6; D might be TRBD1 (6 bases). The CDR3 extends over 20 amino acids. Between the trimmed V and J ends, which lost 7 bases and 0 bases, there was a span of 25 bases. Looked up from germline, CDR1 is SGHAT and CDR2 is FQDESV (reference sequence). In DNA form, the CDR3 reads TGTGCCAGCATCCCGGACAGACTAAACCTGAAGTACTCTGGGGCCAACGTCCTGACTTTC. Amino acids: CASIPDRLNLKYSGANVLTF.

This clonotype qualifies as medium-sized. This chain connects TRBV6-5 to TRBJ2-7, with D hard to call. This CDR3 is built from 13 residues. Germline V gene data show CDR1 as MNHEY and CDR2 as SVGAGI. The germline V and J ends were trimmed by 4 bases and 9 bases, with 16 bases remaining between them. The CDR3 here is CASSSGRNLGQYF. CDR3 nucleotides: TGTGCCAGCAGTTCCGGCCGCAACCTCGGGCAGTACTTC.

This clonotype has a count of ten or more. The chain has TRBV11-2 and TRBJ2-2, with D perhaps matching TRBD1 or TRBD2 (7 bases each). The CDR3 is made up of 14 amino acids. The germline V gene has CDR1 SGHAT and CDR2 FQNNGV. The V end was cut by 5 bases, the J end by 7 bases, with 14 bases between. CDR3 in DNA: TGTGCCAGCAGCCTACAGGGGAGGGACGGGGAGCTGTTTTTT. Amino acid sequence: CASSLQGRDGELFF.

This clonotype has only a few counts. CDR3 DNA: TGTGCCAGCAGTTCCACGGACAATGAGCAGTTCTTC. Translated: CASSSTDNEQFF. The chain employs TRBV28 and TRBJ2-1, with D unresolved. The CDR3 spans 12 residues. With 4 bases removed from V and 5 bases from J, the gap between germline ends came to 6 bases. Germline V gene data show CDR1 as MDHEN and CDR2 as SYDVKM.

This clonotype was picked up many times. The chain combines TRBV5-1 with TRBJ2-7; TRBD2 aligns across 12 bases. The CDR3 runs to 16 residues. V shed 0 bases and J 0 bases; nucleotides not matched to a gene: 1. Germline loops: CDR1 SGHRS, CDR2 YFSETQ. The CDR3 DNA reads as TGCGCCAGCAGCTTGGAGACTAGCGGGAGCTCCTACGAGCAGTACTTC. It is translated as CASSLETSGSSYEQYF.

This clonotype was counted many times. The chain carries TRBV6-2 or TRBV6-3 and TRBJ2-2, with TRBD2 matching 7 bases. Germline lookup yields CDR1 MNHEY and CDR2 SVGEGT. CDR3 length: 16 amino acids. The ends lost 6 bases at V and 0 bases at J; junction bases unmatched: 7. The CDR3 spells CASSSTGTTNTGELFF. The DNA of the CDR3 is TGTGCCAGCAGCTCAACCGGGACTACGAACACCGGGGAGCTGTTTTTT.

This clonotype was observed at least ten times. The CDR3 is CASNTRTSGSTDTQYF. CDR3 nucleotide sequence: TGTGCCAGCAACACGAGGACTAGCGGAAGCACAGATACGCAGTATTTT. The rearrangement joins TRBV7-2 to TRBJ2-3, with TRBD2 matching 10 bases. Germline trimming cut 7 bases from V and 0 bases from J; bases unmatched to any gene: 7. Germline CDR1 is SGHTA and CDR2 is FQGNSA. The CDR3 has 16 amino acids.

V gene TRBV14 combines with J gene TRBJ2-7; D not resolved. Per the germline V gene, CDR1 is SGHDN and CDR2 is FVKESK. V lost 3 bases, J lost 0 bases, and 15 bases lay in between. This CDR3 comprises 16 residues. The CDR3 is CASSQKSFPSSYEQYF. CDR3 coding DNA: TGTGCCAGCAGCCAGAAAAGTTTTCCGAGCTCCTACGAGCAGTACTTC.

This clonotype was detected many times. The V gene is TRBV6-5, the J gene TRBJ2-3, with 13 positions matching TRBD2. CDR1 and CDR2 (germline): MNHEY, SVGAGI. The CDR3 is made up of 16 amino acids. Losses at the gene ends were 4 bases for V and 5 bases for J; bases not matched to a gene: 6. CDR3 residues: CASSSTSGRAIDTQYF. The CDR3 bases are TGTGCCAGCAGTTCAACTAGCGGGAGGGCCATAGATACGCAGTATTTT.

This clonotype is a singleton in its sample. J is TRBJ1-1 and V is TRBV6-1; D unresolved. The V and J ends lost 3 bases and 10 bases respectively, with 12 bases between them. Germline V lookup: CDR1 MNHNS, CDR2 SASEGT. This CDR3 is built from 12 residues. DNA for the CDR3: TGTGCCAGCAGTGAGATAGTCCATCTAGCTTTCTTT. Amino acid sequence: CASSEIVHLAFF.

This clonotype was observed at least ten times. V usage is TRBV20-1 and J usage is TRBJ2-7; 7 bases are shared with TRBD1. Germline CDR1 is DFQATT and CDR2 is SNEGSKA (reference sequence). The V gene end was trimmed by 6 bases and the J gene end by 0 bases; junction bases not matched to a gene: 8. The CDR3 spans 14 residues. The CDR3 sequence is CSAFFGTASYEQYF. The CDR3 DNA is TGCAGTGCATTCTTCGGGACAGCCTCCTACGAGCAGTACTTC.

There are many counts of this clonotype. The rearrangement links TRBV6-5 to TRBJ2-7, with D possibly matching TRBD1 (5 bases). V shed 1 base and J shed 4 bases, with 14 bases lying between them. Germline CDR1 MNHEY, CDR2 SVGAGI. The CDR3 runs 15 residues. The CDR3 reads CASSYYFREGYEQYF. The CDR3 coding sequence is TGTGCCAGCAGTTACTACTTCAGGGAAGGATACGAGCAGTACTTC.